The T cell receptor beta chain described here comes from a study of blood T cell repertoires in COVID-19. Overall study: PBMCs, B-cell-depleted T cells, or T cells were the source of the cDNA or gDNA that made up the material.

Enrollment of patients from Seattle took place during active infection, with longitudinal follow-up. Some clones are missing from TCRdb's copy, which holds only in-frame ones; the method was immunoSEQ multiplex PCR. Among about 49,000 clones, roughly 93% were seen once, and the ten largest hold approximately 1%. CDR1 is MDHEN, CDR2 SYDVKM, per germline. The CDR3 is made up of 14 amino acids. The ends were cut back, 6 bases at V and 8 bases at J, with 19 bases in the middle. The chain uses TRBV28 and TRBJ1-1, with a weak D call TRBD1 (5 bases). This receptor was taken from a man between 60 and 75 years old with COVID-19, enrolled during active disease. Source material: peripheral blood. As DNA, the CDR3 is TGTGCCAGCAGGCCAGCCGGGGGGGTAGACGAAGCTTTCTTT. Translated: CASRPAGGVDEAFF.